This record looks at one T cell receptor (beta chain) sequence and its context. Method: immunoSEQ multiplex PCR; TCRdb's copy keeps in-frame clones and lacks some. The table has a few hundred thousand clones, about 90% seen once. This sample is drawn from a study of blood T cell repertoires in COVID-19. Study as a whole: There were acute and convalescent COVID-19 samples, and they came from the United States, Italy and Spain.

J was trimmed by 4 bases and V by 3 bases; bases with no gene match: 11. CDR1 and CDR2 from the germline V gene are GTSNPN and SVGIG (reference sequence). CDR3 length equals 15 residues. The TCR sequence derives from a young man who had recovered from COVID-19. This chain connects TRBV30 to TRBJ1-2; 7 bases are shared with TRBD1. Sequencing was done on a sample of PBMCs or T cells enriched from blood (not recorded which). CDR3 bases: TGTGCCTGGAGCCCCCTGGGACAGCCATCCTATGGCTACACCTTC. As protein: CAWSPLGQPSYGYTF. The full variable domain, with the rest looked up from reference TRBV30 and TRBJ1-2, is SQTIHQWPATLVQPVGSPLSLECTVEGTSNPNLYWYRQAAGRGLQLLFYSVGIGQISSEVPQNLSASRPQDRQFILSSKKLLLSDSGFYLCAWSPLGQPSYGYTFGSGTRLTVV.